These 27 T cell receptor beta chains share one sample of origin, sequenced in a study of regulatory T cells in long-lasting Graves disease. This sample's time point: newly diagnosed GD, antithyroid drugs for less than 3 months. PBMC RNA was the source of the TCR library. To make TCR beta libraries, researchers used iRepertoire HTBI primers and Arm-PCR of CDR3 regions. TCRdb recomputed calls from the multiplex PCR reads with MiXCR, one row per CDR3 protein. The sample comprises a few hundred thousand distinct CDR3 sequences, 16% of which are singletons, and roughly 27% rests with the top ten. The sample also formed part of further work on T cells in Graves' hyperthyroidism and ophthalmopathy.

The sequencing used peripheral blood mononuclear cells (PBMCs), collected at new diagnosis, from a patient treated with antithyroid drugs. These receptors originate from a man aged 35 to 55 with Graves disease.

In its sample, this clonotype was seen a few times. The chain employs TRBV12-3 or TRBV12-4 and TRBJ2-2; perhaps TRBD1 as D (7 bases). V dropped 6 bases and J dropped 3 bases, with 14 bases sitting between them. This CDR3 spans 15 amino acids. The CDR3 reads CASRSGGRYTGELFF. In DNA, the CDR3 is TGTGCCAGCAGATCAGGGGGGCGGTACACCGGGGAGCTGTTTTTT.

The chain uses TRBV6-1 and TRBJ2-3; 13 bases fit TRBD2. The J call may be incorrect, as the DNA end agrees better with TRBJ2-5. Germline V gene sequence: CDR1 MNHNS, CDR2 SASEGT. The CDR3 is 13 residues long. The CDR3 protein is CATGTSGVQTQYF. The CDR3 DNA reads TGTGCGACCGGGACTAGCGGGGTTCAGACCCAGTACTTC.

Note on this clonotype: This sequence may be a read error, since a much larger clone differs from it by one base. This chain connects TRBV29-1 to TRBJ2-7, with TRBD1 matching over 7 bases. CDR3 size: 13 residues. Germline-derived CDR1 and CDR2 are SQVTM and ANQGSEA. This CDR3 is CGVTATGIYEQYF. As DNA, the CDR3 is TGCGGCGTGACCGCGACAGGGATCTACGAGCAGTACTTC.

On this clonotype: Relative to the germline gene, one junction end is altered; a read error may explain this. CDR3 DNA sequence: TGTGCCAGCAGTTTATTAGGGAGAACCACCGGGGAGCTGCTTTTT. This encodes CASSLLGRTTGELLF. V and J are TRBV28 and TRBJ2-2, with D maybe TRBD2 (5 bases). CDR3 length equals 15 residues. Germline CDR1 reads MDHEN; CDR2 reads SYDVKM.

Ten or more counts support this clonotype. The CDR3 DNA is TGTGCCAGCAGCTTGGGACTGCAGTACAATGAGCAGTTCTTC. Protein sequence: CASSLGLQYNEQFF. The rearrangement links TRBV5-5 to TRBJ2-1; D is undetermined. The V gene's germline CDR1 is SGHKS and CDR2 YYEKEE (reference sequence). Trimming pared 0 bases from V and 4 bases from J, leaving 8 bases between. The CDR3 has 14 residues.

This clonotype appeared many times. The chain has TRBV7-6 and TRBJ2-7; tentative D call: TRBD1 (7 bases). Looked up from germline, CDR1 is SGHVS and CDR2 is FNYEAQ. Trimming removed 5 bases at V and 3 bases at J, with 17 bases between. The CDR3 sequence is 15 residues long. This CDR3 reads CASSATGEADYEQYF. The CDR3 nucleotides read TGTGCCAGCAGCGCCACAGGGGAGGCTGACTACGAGCAGTACTTC.

The gene calls are TRBV19 and TRBJ1-1; D might be TRBD1 (6 bases). Germline V gene sequence: CDR1 LNHDA, CDR2 SQIVND (reference sequence). CDR3 size: 15 residues. V lost 3 bases and J 0 bases, leaving 11 bases between the germline ends. The CDR3 DNA reads as TGTGCCAGTAGTATTAGCAGGGGCTTGAACACTGAAGCTTTCTTT. Its translation: CASSISRGLNTEAFF.

The table lists this clonotype with a few counts. It differs at one base from a far larger clone, so likely a read error. The chain links TRBV20-1 to TRBJ2-7; 13 bases line up with TRBD2. Germline CDR1 is DFQATT and CDR2 is SNEGSKA (reference sequence). The length of the CDR3 is 16 residues. The V segment lost 3 bases and the J segment 7 bases; nucleotides outside the gene matches: 12. The chain's CDR3 is CSASRTSGGYYNEQYF. Here the CDR3 DNA reads TGCAGTGCTAGCAGGACTAGCGGGGGATACTACAATGAGCAGTACTTC.

This clonotype has at least ten counts. The V gene is TRBV11-1, the J gene TRBJ2-5; possible D gene TRBD1, 6 bases. Germline V CDR1 and CDR2: SGHAT, FQDESV (reference sequence). The CDR3 runs 13 residues. V gave up 4 bases and J gave up 1 base, with 7 bases separating them. The CDR3 nucleotides are TGTGCCAGCAGCTGGGGGCGCCAAGAGACCCAGTACTTC. The encoded protein is CASSWGRQETQYF.

This clonotype was detected many times. V is TRBV2 and J is TRBJ1-2, with TRBD1 as a possible D gene (5 bases). Trimming stripped 3 bases from V and 4 bases from J, with 9 bases between. Looked up from germline, CDR1 is SNHLY and CDR2 is FYNNEI. The CDR3 length is 13 residues. CDR3 nucleotide sequence: TGTGCCAGCAGTGAGGGGACGGTCTATGGCTACACCTTC. It is translated as CASSEGTVYGYTF. Using reference TRBV2 and TRBJ1-2 for the parts outside the CDR3, the full variable domain is EPEVTQTPSHQVTQMGQEVILRCVPISNHLYFYWYRQILGQKVEFLVSFYNNEISEKSEIFDDQFSVERPDGSNFTLKIRSTKLEDSAMYFCASSEGTVYGYTFGSGTRLTVV.

A remark on this clonotype: This probably arose from a read error, given a far larger clone one base away. CDR3 region: CASSLGRDQETQYF. As DNA, the CDR3 is TGTGCCAGCTCACTGGGGAGGGATCAAGAGACCCAGTACTTC. The J gene is TRBJ2-1, the V gene TRBV18; 7 bases align to TRBD2. The J call is uncertain, as TRBJ2-5 better fits the DNA end. Germline values: CDR1 KGHSH, CDR2 LQKENI. The CDR3 spans 14 residues.

V is TRBV5-1 and J is TRBJ2-1, with D perhaps TRBD2 (5 bases). Germline-derived CDR1 and CDR2 are SGHRS and YFSETQ. V was pared by 4 bases and J by 5 bases, with 25 bases between. CDR3 length equals 18 residues. The CDR3 protein is CASSTRGSFSPSDNEQFF. The CDR3 coding sequence is TGCGCCAGCAGCACCAGAGGGTCCTTCAGCCCTTCCGACAATGAGCAGTTCTTC.

There are many counts of this clonotype. The V gene is TRBV6-1, the J gene TRBJ1-1, with D possibly matching TRBD1 (6 bases). The CDR3 has 15 amino acids. The germline gives CDR1 MNHNS, CDR2 SASEGT. V was clipped by 4 bases and J by 5 bases, with 17 bases between them. The CDR3 spells CASSAIMGAGTEAFF. DNA for the CDR3: TGTGCCAGCAGTGCCATAATGGGGGCCGGGACTGAAGCTTTCTTT.

This clonotype was recorded many times. Possible read error: a much larger clone is one base away. The chain links TRBV5-1 to TRBJ1-1; 9 bases are a match to TRBD1. The V gene end was trimmed by 3 bases and the J gene end by 0 bases; junction bases not matched to a gene: 6. This CDR3 has 16 residues. In germline, CDR1 is SGHRS, CDR2 YFSETQ. CDR3 sequence reads: CASSSGDRDMNTEAFF. The CDR3 region has the DNA TGCGCCAGCAGCTCAGGGGACAGGGACATGAACACTGAAGCTTTCTTT.

V is TRBV6-4 and J is TRBJ1-6; TRBD1 is a possible D gene (6 bases). V was pared by 0 bases and J by 0 bases, with 12 bases between. CDR3 length equals 18 residues. Germline CDR1 is MRHNA and CDR2 is SNTAGT. CDR3 residues: CASSDSKQGTSYNSPLHF. DNA of the CDR3: TGTGCCAGCAGTGACTCGAAGCAGGGGACCTCCTATAATTCACCCCTCCACTTT.

V gene TRBV20-1 combines with J gene TRBJ2-3; TRBD1 or TRBD2 may be the D gene (5 bases each). This CDR3 region has 12 residues. The germline gives CDR1 DFQATT, CDR2 SNEGSKA (reference sequence). Trimming stripped 3 bases from V and 6 bases from J, with 10 bases between. This CDR3 reads CSARPGADTQYF. The CDR3 bases are TGCAGTGCTAGGCCCGGGGCGGATACGCAGTATTTT.

This clonotype came up many times. The chain couples TRBV2 to TRBJ2-3; tentatively, D is TRBD1 (5 bases). The CDR3 covers 17 residues. Germline loops: CDR1 SNHLY, CDR2 FYNNEI. Trimming left V 5 bases short and J 0 bases short, with 18 bases between. CDR3 protein: CASSKGSRTASTDTQYF. CDR3 sequence (DNA): TGTGCCAGCAGTAAGGGGTCCAGGACCGCTAGCACAGATACGCAGTATTTT.

This clonotype was observed at least ten times. The genes are TRBV2 and TRBJ2-1; 7 nucleotides agree with TRBD1. The DNA end is more similar to TRBJ2-5, so the J call may be wrong. The germline CDR1 and CDR2 sequences are SNHLY and FYNNEI. CDR3 length equals 15 residues. The CDR3 reads CASSEAGGDLKTQYF. The CDR3 nucleotides are TGTGCCAGCAGTGAAGCAGGGGGCGATTTAAAGACCCAGTACTTC.

In this sample, this clonotype turned up many times. This rearrangement joins TRBV4-1 to TRBJ1-2, with 7 bases identical to TRBD1. The CDR3 spans 15 residues. CDR1 is MGHRA, CDR2 YSYEKL, per germline. V was clipped by 3 bases and J by 6 bases; unmatched bases: 10. The CDR3 loop is CASSHPTGKEHGYTF. CDR3 bases: TGCGCCAGCAGCCATCCGACAGGGAAGGAGCATGGCTACACCTTC.

The rearrangement joins TRBV11-3 to TRBJ1-1; weak D call: TRBD1 (5 bases). Trimming took off 0 bases at V and 2 bases at J, with 10 bases between the two ends. The CDR3 is 15 amino acids. Germline V CDR1 and CDR2: SGHNT, YENEEA. The CDR3 nucleotides read TGTGCCAGCAGCTTAGATGGGGCGGTTAACACTGAAGCTTTCTTT. Residues: CASSLDGAVNTEAFF.

The table lists this clonotype with many counts. V is TRBV28 and J is TRBJ1-1, with D tentatively TRBD1 (5 bases). There are 14 residues in the CDR3. V lost 6 bases and J 7 bases, leaving 18 bases between the germline ends. CDR1 and CDR2 from the germline V gene are MDHEN and SYDVKM. The CDR3 spells CASREPGPPDEAFF. The CDR3 nucleotides are TGTGCCAGCAGAGAACCGGGACCCCCCGATGAAGCTTTCTTT.

As for this clonotype: It differs at one base from a far larger clone, so likely a read error. The chain couples TRBV2 to TRBJ2-5; D unresolved. V lost 6 bases, J lost 11 bases, and 16 bases lay in between. The CDR3 extends over 12 amino acids. The germline V gene has CDR1 SNHLY and CDR2 FYNNEI. The CDR3 loop reads CASRGVRVEQYF. DNA of the CDR3: TGTGCCAGCAGGGGCGTCCGGGTTGAGCAGTACTTC. The full variable domain, completed using reference TRBV2 and TRBJ2-5, is EPEVTQTPSHQVTQMGQEVILRCVPISNHLYFYWYRQILGQKVEFLVSFYNNEISEKSEIFDDQFSVERPDGSNFTLKIRSTKLEDSAMYFCASRGVRVEQYFGPGTRLLVL.

This clonotype was detected many times. The chain couples TRBV28 to TRBJ1-4; a weak D match, TRBD1 (5 bases). Trimming shortened V by 6 bases and J by 1 base, and 9 bases separated the two germline ends. CDR1 and CDR2 (germline): MDHEN, SYDVKM. CDR3 length: 14 residues. This chain's CDR3 is CASRTQGTNEKLFF. The CDR3 DNA reads as TGTGCCAGCAGGACGCAGGGAACTAATGAAAAACTGTTTTTT.

The J gene is TRBJ2-2, the V gene TRBV20-1, with D unresolved. The CDR3 runs 13 residues. The germline V and J ends were trimmed by 2 bases and 7 bases, with 11 bases remaining between them. Looked up from germline, CDR1 is DFQATT and CDR2 is SNEGSKA (reference sequence). The CDR3 bases are TGCAGTGCTAGACGCCAAAGTCACGGGGAGCTGTTTTTT. As protein: CSARRQSHGELFF.

This clonotype was counted many times. The CDR3: CASSVGSLSTSSEAFF. CDR3 sequence (DNA): TGTGCCAGCAGTGTGGGGTCTTTATCAACGAGTTCTGAAGCTTTCTTT. The V gene is TRBV2, the J gene TRBJ1-1, with D unresolved. The length of the CDR3 is 16 residues. CDR1 and CDR2 from the germline V gene are SNHLY and FYNNEI. Trimming shortened V by 4 bases and J by 6 bases, and 21 bases separated the two germline ends.

This clonotype was seen ten or more times. The rearrangement uses TRBV20-1 and TRBJ2-2; D ambiguous. Germline V gene lookup returns CDR1 DFQATT and CDR2 SNEGSKA (reference sequence). V shed 0 bases and J shed 1 base, with 9 bases lying between them. This CDR3 spans 15 amino acids. CDR3 region: CSARETRRNTGELFF. The CDR3 DNA reads as TGCAGTGCTAGAGAAACCCGAAGGAACACCGGGGAGCTGTTTTTT.

This clonotype was observed many times. CDR3 DNA: TGCGCCAGCAGCCTGGAGGGGGCAGGAGGAGATACGCAGTATTTT. This sequence encodes CASSLEGAGGDTQYF. J is TRBJ2-3 and V is TRBV5-1, with a weak D call TRBD1 (7 bases). The V and J ends lost 4 bases and 5 bases respectively, with 17 bases between them. This CDR3 is built from 15 residues. Germline V CDR1 and CDR2: SGHRS, YFSETQ.